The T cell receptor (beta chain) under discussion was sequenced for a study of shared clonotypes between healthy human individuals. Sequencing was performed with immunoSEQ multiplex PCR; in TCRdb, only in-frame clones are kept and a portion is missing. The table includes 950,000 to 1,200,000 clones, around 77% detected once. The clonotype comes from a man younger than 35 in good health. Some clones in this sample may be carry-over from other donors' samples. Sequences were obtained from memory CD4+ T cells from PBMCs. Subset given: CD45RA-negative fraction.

The CDR3 loop is CASSLWGGSSYEQYF. In DNA, the CDR3 is TGTGCCAGCAGCTTGTGGGGGGGATCCTCCTACGAGCAGTACTTC. V usage is TRBV5-8 and J usage is TRBJ2-7; 7 nucleotides align to TRBD2. V lost 1 base and J lost 0; bases outside the gene matches: 4. The germline CDR1 and CDR2 sequences are SGHTS and YDEGEE. This CDR3 has 15 amino acids.